This T cell receptor beta chain was observed in a study of T cells in Graves' hyperthyroidism and ophthalmopathy. Trimming cost V 4 bases and J 7 bases, with 11 bases left between them. The CDR3 covers 14 residues. This clonotype was counted a few times. Amplified TCR beta CDR3 regions came from RNA transcripts. The HTBI primer set served for first-round RT-PCR of the TCR CDR3. TCRdb ran MiXCR on the multiplex PCR reads and lists one entry per CDR3 protein. Of a few hundred thousand distinct CDR3 sequences in the sample, less than 20% were seen once. The material sequenced was blood. The V call is TRBV12-3 or TRBV12-4, the J call TRBJ1-6; no clear D gene. This TCR derives from a man younger than 35 with Graves' ophthalmopathy. The CDR3 DNA follows: TGTGCCAGCAGTTCTCGGCAGCTCAATTCACCCCTCCACTTT. Translation gives CASSSRQLNSPLHF.